This T cell receptor beta chain was sequenced during a study of Ad26.COV2.S vaccination and SARS-CoV-2 variants. Turning to the study itself: The Ad26.COV2.S arm of the COV1001 trial was where the donor was placed.

Specified treatment: 15 to 20 received Ad26.COV2.S at low or high dose, single or two shots; about 5 received placebo; per-sample allocation not given. Samples were taken on day 63 after the first vaccine or placebo injection. Whoever gave the sample was an adult aged 18-55 years in Boston. Notes on the study in general: Placebo recipients had lower spike-specific TCR breadth than vaccine recipients. Whether participants received vaccine or placebo, their non-spike TCR breadth was similar.

V was clipped by 3 bases and J by 1 base; unmatched bases: 8. This CDR3 comprises 16 residues. Germline CDR1 SGHAT, CDR2 FQNNGV. TCRdb keeps only in-frame clones here, not all; method: immunoSEQ multiplex PCR. This table holds 350,000 to 600,000 clones, 80% to 90% found once. Note on this clone: Antigen unknown.

This specimen consisted of peripheral blood, obtained in a trial of Ad26.COV2.S vaccine versus placebo. This clonotype was obtained from a person aged 18-60 years who received the Ad26.COV2.S COVID-19 vaccine or a placebo. This chain uses TRBV11-2 with TRBJ2-7, with 8 bases matching TRBD2. The CDR3 nucleotides read TGTGCCAGCAGCTTTACAGCGGGAGTCTTGTCCTACGAGCAGTACTTC. It encodes CASSFTAGVLSYEQYF.